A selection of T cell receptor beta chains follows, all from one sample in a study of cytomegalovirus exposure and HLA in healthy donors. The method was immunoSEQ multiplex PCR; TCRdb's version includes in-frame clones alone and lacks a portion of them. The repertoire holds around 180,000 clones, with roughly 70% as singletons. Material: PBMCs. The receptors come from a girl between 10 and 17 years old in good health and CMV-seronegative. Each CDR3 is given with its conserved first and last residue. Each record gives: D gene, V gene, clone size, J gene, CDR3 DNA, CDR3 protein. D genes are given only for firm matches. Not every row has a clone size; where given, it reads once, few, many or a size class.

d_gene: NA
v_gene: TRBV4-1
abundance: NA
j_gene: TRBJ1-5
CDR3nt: TGCGCCAGCAGCCAAGCACAGGGTCGGGATCAGCCCCAGCATTTT
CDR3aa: CASSQAQGRDQPQHF

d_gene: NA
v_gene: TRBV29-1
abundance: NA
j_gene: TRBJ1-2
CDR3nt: TGCAGCGTTGACTGGACTGGCTGGCCAATATTTAACTATGGCTACACCTTC
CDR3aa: CSVDWTGWPIFNYGYTF

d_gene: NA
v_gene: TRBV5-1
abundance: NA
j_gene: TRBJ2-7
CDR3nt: TGCGCCAGCAGCTCGCCCCGGGAGAACTCCTACGAGCAGTACTTC
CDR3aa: CASSSPRENSYEQYF

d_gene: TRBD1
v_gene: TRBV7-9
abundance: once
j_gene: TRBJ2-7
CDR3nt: TGTGCCAGCAGCCTGGGGCAGGACAGGACCTACGAGCAGTACTTC
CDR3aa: CASSLGQDRTYEQYF

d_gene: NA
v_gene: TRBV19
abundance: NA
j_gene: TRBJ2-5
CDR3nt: TGTGCCAGTAGCAGGGTAGGGGAGACCCAGTACTTC
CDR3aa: CASSRVGETQYF

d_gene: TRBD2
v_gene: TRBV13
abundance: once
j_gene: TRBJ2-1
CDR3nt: TGTGCCAGCAGCTTTAGCGGGAGCTCCTACAATGAGCAGTTCTTC
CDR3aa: CASSFSGSSYNEQFF

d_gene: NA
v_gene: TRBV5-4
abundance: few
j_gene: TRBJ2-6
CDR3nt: TGTGCCAGCAGCAACGGGGGGCTCGGGGCCAACGTCCTGACTTTC
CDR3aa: CASSNGGLGANVLTF

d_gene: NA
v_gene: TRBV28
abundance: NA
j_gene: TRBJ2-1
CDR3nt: TGTGCCAGCAGCCCTCCTACTAGCTTCCGTGAGCAGTTCTTC
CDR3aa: CASSPPTSFREQFF

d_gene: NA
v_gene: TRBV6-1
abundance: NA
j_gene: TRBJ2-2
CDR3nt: TGTGCCAGCAGTGAAAAGTGGAGCACCGGGGAGCTGTTTTTT
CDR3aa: CASSEKWSTGELFF

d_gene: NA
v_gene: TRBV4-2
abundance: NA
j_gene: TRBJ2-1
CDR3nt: TGTGCCAGCAGCCAACAGGCCAGAAGCTCCTACAATGAGCAGTTCTTC
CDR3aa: CASSQQARSSYNEQFF

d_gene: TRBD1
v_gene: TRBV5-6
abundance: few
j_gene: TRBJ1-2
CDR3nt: TGTGCCAGCAGCCGAGTTATGACAGGGGTCTATGGCTACACCTTC
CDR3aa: CASSRVMTGVYGYTF

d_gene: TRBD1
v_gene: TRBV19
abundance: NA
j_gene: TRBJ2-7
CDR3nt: TGTGCCAGTCGACAGGGATCCTACGAGCAGTACTTC
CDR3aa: CASRQGSYEQYF

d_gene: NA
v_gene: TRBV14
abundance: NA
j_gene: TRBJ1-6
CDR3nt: TGTGCCAGCAGCCATAATGGGCGTTATCGATCCCTCCACTTT
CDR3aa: CASSHNGRYRSLHF

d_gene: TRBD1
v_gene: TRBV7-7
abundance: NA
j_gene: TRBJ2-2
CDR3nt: TGTGCTAGCAGCTACAAATTTGCGACAGGGGGCGTGTACACCGGGGAGCTGTTTTTT
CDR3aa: CASSYKFATGGVYTGELFF

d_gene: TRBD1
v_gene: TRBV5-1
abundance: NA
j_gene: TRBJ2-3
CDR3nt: TGCGCCAGCAGCAACCTGGACAGGGGGCCAGATACGCAGTATTTT
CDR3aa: CASSNLDRGPDTQYF

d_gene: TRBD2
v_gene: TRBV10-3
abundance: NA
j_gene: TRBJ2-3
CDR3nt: TGTGCCATCAGTAAAGCGGGGGACACAGATACGCAGTATTTT
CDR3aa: CAISKAGDTDTQYF

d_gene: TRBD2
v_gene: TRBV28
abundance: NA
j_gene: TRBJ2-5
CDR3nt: TGTGCCAGCAGTTTAACCGCCGTGGCGGGGGGGAAAGAGACCCAGTACTTC
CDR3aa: CASSLTAVAGGKETQYF

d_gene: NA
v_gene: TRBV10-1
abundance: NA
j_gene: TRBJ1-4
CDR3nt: TGCGCCAGCAGTGATGGCCAGGAAAAACTGTTTTTT
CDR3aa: CASSDGQEKLFF

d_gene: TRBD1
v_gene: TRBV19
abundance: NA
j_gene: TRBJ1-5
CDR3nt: TGTGCCAGTAGTCCCTCGACAGGGGGCGGTGAGCCCCAGCATTTT
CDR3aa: CASSPSTGGGEPQHF

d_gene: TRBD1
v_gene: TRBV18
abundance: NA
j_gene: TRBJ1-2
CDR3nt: TGTGCCAGCTCACCACCGGGACAGGGGGGGAATGGCTACACCTTC
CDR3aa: CASSPPGQGGNGYTF

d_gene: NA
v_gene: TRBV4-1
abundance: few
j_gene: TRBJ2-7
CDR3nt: TGCGCCAGCAGCCAATTGGGCTCAGACGACGAGCAGTACTTC
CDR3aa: CASSQLGSDDEQYF

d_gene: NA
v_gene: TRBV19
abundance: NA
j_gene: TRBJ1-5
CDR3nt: TGTGCCAGTAGTATAGTGACAGGAAATAATCAGCCCCAGCATTTT
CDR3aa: CASSIVTGNNQPQHF

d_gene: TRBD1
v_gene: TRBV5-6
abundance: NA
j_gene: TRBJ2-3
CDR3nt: TGTGCCAGCAGCCAAAGACAGGGAACCTACACAGATACGCAGTATTTT
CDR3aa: CASSQRQGTYTDTQYF

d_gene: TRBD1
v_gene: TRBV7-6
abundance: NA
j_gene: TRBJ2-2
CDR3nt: TGTGCCAGCAGCCGACAGGGGGCCACGAACACCGGGGAGCTGTTTTTT
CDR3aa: CASSRQGATNTGELFF

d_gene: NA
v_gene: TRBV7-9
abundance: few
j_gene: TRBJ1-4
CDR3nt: TGTGCCAGCAGCTTAGAGTGGAGGGGTGAAAAACTGTTTTTT
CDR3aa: CASSLEWRGEKLFF

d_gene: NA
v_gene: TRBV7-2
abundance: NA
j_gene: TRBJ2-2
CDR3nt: TGTGCCAGCAGCTTTCCATTGACTACCGGGGAGCTGTTTTTT
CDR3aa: CASSFPLTTGELFF

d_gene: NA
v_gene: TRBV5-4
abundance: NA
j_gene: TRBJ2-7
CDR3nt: TGTGCCAGCAGCTTGCGGGGGGCCGTCTACGAGCAGTACTTC
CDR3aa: CASSLRGAVYEQYF

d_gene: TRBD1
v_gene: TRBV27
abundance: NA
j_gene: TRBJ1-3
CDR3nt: TGTGCCAGCAGTTCGACAGGGGATTCAGGAAACACCATATATTTT
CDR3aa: CASSSTGDSGNTIYF

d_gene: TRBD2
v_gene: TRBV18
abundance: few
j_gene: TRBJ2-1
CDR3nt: TGTGCCAGCTCACCTCTGGGGGGGGGCTACAATGAGCAGTTCTTC
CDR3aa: CASSPLGGGYNEQFF

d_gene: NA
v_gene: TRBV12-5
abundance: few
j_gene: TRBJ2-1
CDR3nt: TGTGCTAGTGGTTTGGACAGGAGCTCCTACAATGAGCAGTTCTTC
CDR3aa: CASGLDRSSYNEQFF

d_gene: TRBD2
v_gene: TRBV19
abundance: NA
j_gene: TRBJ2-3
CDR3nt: TGTGCCAGTAGCCGAAGGACTAGCAGTAGCACAGATACGCAGTATTTT
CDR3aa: CASSRRTSSSTDTQYF

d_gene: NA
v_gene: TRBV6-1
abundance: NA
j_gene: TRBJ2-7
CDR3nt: TGTGCCAGCTGGGGCTCTGACTCCTACGAGCAGTACTTC
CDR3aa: CASWGSDSYEQYF

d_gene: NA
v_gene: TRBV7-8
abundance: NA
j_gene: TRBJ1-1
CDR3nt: TGTGCCAGCATCCCGGGGAGGTTCGACACTGAAGCTTTCTTT
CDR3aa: CASIPGRFDTEAFF

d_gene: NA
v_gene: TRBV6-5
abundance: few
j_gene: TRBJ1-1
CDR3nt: TGTGCCAGCAGTTACGAGGCGGCCACTGAAGCTTTCTTT
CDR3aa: CASSYEAATEAFF

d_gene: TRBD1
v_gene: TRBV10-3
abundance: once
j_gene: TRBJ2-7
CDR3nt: TGTGCCACTGGACAGGGCGTCATCTACGAGCAGTACTTC
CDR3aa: CATGQGVIYEQYF

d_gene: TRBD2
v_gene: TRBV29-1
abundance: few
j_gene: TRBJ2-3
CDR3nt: TGCAGCTCCCCAGCGGGGGGGCCGTCAGGCACAGATACGCAGTATTTT
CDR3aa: CSSPAGGPSGTDTQYF